The 27 T cell receptor beta chains in this list originate from one sample, sequenced in a study of OX40 agonist ivuxolimab in advanced cancers. TCRdb's table, derived via immunoSEQ multiplex PCR, lists solely in-frame clones and lacks some. The sample yields about 34,000 clones, 80% to 95% seen once. The specimen comprised CD4+ or CD8+ T cells sorted from blood, sampled in a trial of the OX40 agonist ivuxolimab. Every receptor here comes from an adult with an advanced solid tumor such as melanoma, head and neck, liver or kidney cancer.

The CDR3 spells CASSRGQGYNYGYTF. As DNA, the CDR3 is TGTGCCAGCAGCCGGGGACAGGGTTATAACTATGGCTACACCTTC. V and J are TRBV7-8 and TRBJ1-2; 9 bases line up with TRBD1. Germline V lookup: CDR1 SGHVS, CDR2 FQNEAQ. The ends lost 5 bases at V and 1 base at J; junction bases unmatched: 5. The CDR3 has 15 residues.

Comment on this clone: A read error may account for a junction end that differs from germline. This chain connects TRBV6-5 to TRBJ1-5, with unresolved D. Germline V gene data show CDR1 as MNHEY and CDR2 as SVGAGI. There are 13 residues in the CDR3. The CDR3 region has the DNA TGTGCCAGCAGCTACGGGGTTCATCAGCTCCAGCATTTT. It translates to CASSYGVHQLQHF.

The chain has TRBV7-9 and TRBJ2-2, with unresolved D. This CDR3 is 15 amino acids long. V was clipped by 1 base and J by 5 bases, with 11 bases between them. CDR1 is SEHNR, CDR2 FQNEAQ, per germline (reference sequence). CDR3 residues: CASSLEAPGTGELFF. The DNA for the CDR3 is TGTGCCAGCAGCTTAGAGGCTCCCGGGACCGGGGAGCTGTTTTTT.

The chain recombines TRBV7-2 with TRBJ2-1; the D gene is possibly TRBD2 (6 bases). The CDR3 totals 15 residues. Per the germline V gene, CDR1 is SGHTA and CDR2 is FQGNSA. Trimming shortened V by 5 bases and J by 5 bases, and 16 bases separated the two germline ends. The CDR3 nucleotides read TGTGCCAGCAGCCCCGGCGGGGCATCCGACAATGAGCAGTTCTTC. It specifies CASSPGGASDNEQFF.

The chain joins TRBV28 to TRBJ1-5; TRBD1 matches at 7 bases. CDR3 size: 16 residues. The V segment lost 6 bases and the J segment 3 bases; nucleotides outside the gene matches: 11. Germline assignment: CDR1 MDHEN and CDR2 SYDVKM. The CDR3 bases are TGTGCCAGCAGCTGGGAACAGGGGTTTATCAATCAGCCCCAGCATTTT. Translation gives CASSWEQGFINQPQHF.

The rearrangement joins TRBV6-8 to TRBJ2-7, with TRBD2 matching 7 bases. Germline trimming cut 7 bases from V and 2 bases from J; bases unmatched to any gene: 11. The CDR3 totals 15 residues. CDR1 is MNHGY, CDR2 SAAAGT, per germline. CDR3 in DNA: TGTGCCAGCAATACACTAGCGCCTTTTACCTACGAGCAGTACTTC. Translation: CASNTLAPFTYEQYF.

This clone was seen a single time. V and J are TRBV4-3 and TRBJ2-2; no clear D. The germline gives CDR1 LGHNA, CDR2 YSLEER. This CDR3 has 11 amino acids. V was trimmed by 5 bases and J by 5 bases, leaving 3 bases between them. The DNA of the CDR3 is TGCGCCAGCAGCAAGACCGGGGAGCTGTTTTTT. Protein sequence: CASSKTGELFF.

This sequence joins TRBV18 and TRBJ2-2, with unresolved D. The CDR3 has 16 amino acids. V lost 6 bases and J 3 bases, leaving 17 bases between the germline ends. Germline assignment: CDR1 KGHSH and CDR2 LQKENI. As DNA, the CDR3 is TGTGCCAGCTCGCCTTGGACCGGGCGAGACACCGGGGAGCTGTTTTTT. Its protein product is CASSPWTGRDTGELFF.

This chain uses TRBV10-3 with TRBJ2-3, with D unresolved. This CDR3 spans 14 amino acids. From germline, CDR1 is ENHRY and CDR2 SYGVKD. Trimming shortened V by 10 bases and J by 2 bases, and 16 bases separated the two germline ends. The CDR3 bases are TGTGCCACGTCTGCGGAAAGTTACACAGATACGCAGTATTTT. Translation gives CATSAESYTDTQYF.

The chain carries TRBV9 and TRBJ2-1; D uncertain. V shed 1 base and J shed 5 bases, with 16 bases lying between them. Germline CDR1 SGDLS, CDR2 YYNGEE. This CDR3 spans 16 amino acids. The CDR3 loop reads CASSVSRQADHNEQFF. The CDR3 DNA sequence: TGTGCCAGCAGCGTATCTCGGCAGGCCGATCACAATGAGCAGTTCTTC. The full variable domain, completed using reference TRBV9 and TRBJ2-1, is DSGVTQTPKHLITATGQRVTLRCSPRSGDLSVYWYQQSLDQGLQFLIQYYNGEERAKGNILERFSAQQFPDLHSELNLSSLELGDSALYFCASSVSRQADHNEQFFGPGTRLTVL.

The DNA for the CDR3 is TGCGCCAGCAGGAACCCGGAGCAACTCTACAATGAGCAGTTCTTC. Protein: CASRNPEQLYNEQFF. The chain is built from TRBV5-1 and TRBJ2-1; D remains ambiguous. V was cut by 5 bases and J by 3 bases, with 15 bases left in between. Germline assignment: CDR1 SGHRS and CDR2 YFSETQ. This CDR3 spans 15 amino acids.

This chain joins TRBV11-3 and TRBJ1-3, with a possible D match to TRBD1 (6 bases). The CDR3 is 13 residues long. V dropped 0 bases and J dropped 7 bases, with 7 bases sitting between them. Per the germline V gene, CDR1 is SGHNT and CDR2 is YENEEA. The CDR3 loop reads CASSLEGANTIYF. CDR3 sequence (DNA): TGTGCCAGCAGCTTAGAGGGGGCCAACACCATATATTTT.

This chain joins TRBV5-6 and TRBJ2-2; tentative D call: TRBD1 (5 bases). The CDR3 sequence is 14 residues long. The V and J ends lost 2 bases and 1 base respectively, with 6 bases between them. Germline lookup yields CDR1 SGHDT and CDR2 YYEEEE. CDR3 sequence: CASSFDRNTGELFF. In nucleotides, the CDR3 is TGTGCCAGCAGCTTCGACAGGAACACCGGGGAGCTGTTTTTT.

The V call is TRBV28, the J call TRBJ1-5; TRBD1 matches at 9 bases. This CDR3 has 14 amino acids. With 6 bases clipped from V and 5 bases from J, the junction kept 5 bases outside the gene matches. Germline CDR1 is MDHEN and CDR2 is SYDVKM. CDR3 residues: CASREQGAYQPQHF. DNA of the CDR3: TGTGCCAGCAGGGAACAGGGGGCGTATCAGCCCCAGCATTTT. The full variable domain, in which reference TRBV28 and TRBJ1-5 provide the parts outside the CDR3, is DVKVTQSSRYLVKRTGEKVFLECVQDMDHENMFWYRQDPGLGLRLIYFSYDVKMKEKGDIPEGYSVSREKKERFSLILESASTNQTSMYLCASREQGAYQPQHFGDGTRLSIL.

This chain links TRBV29-1 with TRBJ2-2; 8 bases match TRBD1. Germline CDR1 SQVTM, CDR2 ANQGSEA. J was trimmed by 5 bases and V by 5 bases; bases with no gene match: 7. CDR3 size: 14 residues. DNA of the CDR3: TGCAGCGTTATTGACAGGGGCGAGACCGGGGAGCTGTTTTTT. It codes for CSVIDRGETGELFF.

J is TRBJ2-1 and V is TRBV7-9; 9 positions agree with TRBD2. The germline V gene encodes CDR1 SEHNR and CDR2 FQNEAQ (reference sequence). The CDR3 has 18 residues. The junction had 9 bases not matched to a gene; V was cut back by 0 bases and J by 3 bases. The CDR3 nucleotides are TGTGCCAGCAGCTTAGCGCTAGGCTCGACTAGCGGCTACAATGAGCAGTTCTTC. Amino acids: CASSLALGSTSGYNEQFF. Using reference TRBV7-9 and TRBJ2-1 for the parts outside the CDR3, the full variable domain is DTGVSQNPRHKITKRGQNVTFRCDPISEHNRLYWYRQTLGQGPEFLTYFQNEAQLEKSRLLSDRFSAERPKGSFSTLEIQRTEQGDSAMYLCASSLALGSTSGYNEQFFGPGTRLTVL.

The chain carries TRBV6-5 and TRBJ1-1; TRBD1 matches 8 bases. This CDR3 region has 13 residues. Germline CDR1 reads MNHEY; CDR2 reads SVGAGI. Losses at the gene ends were 5 bases for V and 6 bases for J; bases not matched to a gene: 5. The DNA of the CDR3 is TGTGCCAGCAGTAGGGACAGGACTGCTGAAGCTTTCTTT. Its protein is CASSRDRTAEAFF.

The chain carries TRBV28 and TRBJ1-4, with D possibly matching TRBD1 (5 bases). Deletions cut 5 bases from V and 0 bases from J, with 13 bases between. The CDR3 is made up of 16 amino acids. Germline V gene sequence: CDR1 MDHEN, CDR2 SYDVKM. For the CDR3, the DNA is TGTGCCAGCAGTGACAGCTCGGTTGCAACTAATGAAAAACTGTTTTTT. It codes for CASSDSSVATNEKLFF.

This clone is a singleton in its sample. V usage is TRBV10-2 and J usage is TRBJ2-1, with 14 bases fitting TRBD2. This CDR3 region has 14 residues. Trimming cost V 6 bases and J 15 bases; bases outside gene matches: 10. The germline gives CDR1 WSHSY, CDR2 SAAADI. The CDR3 region is CASRTPGLAGAGFF. Written as DNA, the CDR3 is TGCGCCAGCAGAACTCCGGGACTAGCGGGGGCCGGGTTCTTC.

This clone was recorded a few times. The genes are TRBV7-9 and TRBJ1-1; maybe TRBD1 (5 bases). CDR1 is SEHNR, CDR2 FQNEAQ, per germline (reference sequence). V lost 6 bases and J 7 bases, leaving 12 bases between the germline ends. This CDR3 is 12 amino acids long. The CDR3, as DNA: TGTGCCAGCAGGCGGGGCCAGGGTGAAGCTTTCTTT. Protein: CASRRGQGEAFF.

CDR3 DNA: TGTGCCAGCAGCACAGCTCGGACAGGGGGCAGCCACGAGCAGTACTTC. As protein: CASSTARTGGSHEQYF. The V call is TRBV27, the J call TRBJ2-7; 11 positions agree with TRBD1. Germline CDR1 and CDR2: MNHEY and SMNVEV (reference sequence). The CDR3 contains 16 residues. Trimming cost V 6 bases and J 5 bases; bases outside gene matches: 12.

The genes are TRBV7-3 and TRBJ2-1, with TRBD2 matching 10 bases. Germline V gene lookup returns CDR1 SGHTA and CDR2 FQGTGA. The CDR3 totals 14 residues. Unmatched junction bases numbered 3, after V lost 0 bases and J lost 10 bases. The CDR3 sequence is CASSLTASGREQFF. The CDR3 DNA reads as TGTGCCAGCAGCTTAACTGCTAGCGGGAGAGAGCAGTTCTTC.

The chain is built from TRBV19 and TRBJ2-7; D remains unclear. Trimming shortened V by 4 bases and J by 4 bases, and 17 bases separated the two germline ends. The CDR3 consists of 15 residues. Per the germline V gene, CDR1 is LNHDA and CDR2 is SQIVND (reference sequence). CDR3 residues: CASSRAPAGIYEQYF. The CDR3 nucleotides read TGTGCCAGTAGTAGGGCCCCAGCAGGAATTTACGAGCAGTACTTC.

V is TRBV18 and J is TRBJ2-3; 9 positions agree with TRBD1. V lost 0 bases, J lost 3 bases, and 7 bases stayed unmatched. The CDR3 is 17 amino acids. Germline V gene data show CDR1 as KGHSH and CDR2 as LQKENI. The CDR3 DNA sequence: TGTGCCAGCTCACCACCGGGAACAGGGGGCCTGACAGATACGCAGTATTTT. This sequence encodes CASSPPGTGGLTDTQYF.

This rearrangement joins TRBV11-2 to TRBJ1-2, with TRBD1 as a possible D gene (6 bases). The germline V gene has CDR1 SGHAT and CDR2 FQNNGV. Trimming took 5 bases from V and 4 from J, leaving 11 bases between them. The CDR3 runs to 13 residues. CDR3 sequence (DNA): TGTGCCAGCAGCCCAGGACAGTTCTATGGCTACACCTTC. It specifies CASSPGQFYGYTF.

The J gene is TRBJ2-7, the V gene TRBV19; a possible D gene is TRBD2 (5 bases). The V gene lost 5 bases and the J gene lost 2 bases, with 16 bases spanning the gap. This CDR3 comprises 15 residues. Germline V gene sequence: CDR1 LNHDA, CDR2 SQIVND (reference sequence). The CDR3 spells CASSVLGRETYEQYF. The CDR3 DNA reads TGTGCCAGTAGTGTTCTAGGACGGGAAACCTACGAGCAGTACTTC. Filled out from reference TRBV19 and TRBJ2-7, the complete variable domain reads DGGITQSPKYLFRKEGQNVTLSCEQNLNHDAMYWYRQDPGQGLRLIYYSQIVNDFQKGDIAEGYSVSREKKESFPLTVTSAQKNPTAFYLCASSVLGRETYEQYFGPGTRLTVT.

This clone occurred once. The CDR3 sequence is CASSLGSPSYNEQFF. The CDR3 DNA sequence: TGTGCCAGCAGCTTGGGGAGTCCCTCCTACAATGAGCAGTTCTTC. The chain recombines TRBV5-4 with TRBJ2-1, with D unclear. The CDR3 contains 15 residues. CDR1 and CDR2 (germline): SGHNT, YYREEE (reference sequence). V was shortened by 0 bases and J by 0 bases, with 7 bases between the two germline ends.